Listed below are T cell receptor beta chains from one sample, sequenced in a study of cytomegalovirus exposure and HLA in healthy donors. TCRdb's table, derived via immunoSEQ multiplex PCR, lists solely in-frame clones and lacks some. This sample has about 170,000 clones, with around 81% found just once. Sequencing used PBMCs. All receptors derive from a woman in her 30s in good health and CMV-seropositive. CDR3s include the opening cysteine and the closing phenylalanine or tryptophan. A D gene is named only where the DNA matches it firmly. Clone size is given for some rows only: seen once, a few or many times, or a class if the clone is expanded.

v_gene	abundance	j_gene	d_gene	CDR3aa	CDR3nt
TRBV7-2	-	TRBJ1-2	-	CASSSDVLGLDYGYTF	TGTGCCAGCAGTTCTGATGTTTTGGGACTGGACTATGGCTACACCTTC
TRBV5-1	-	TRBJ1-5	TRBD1	CASSPDRDQPQHF	TGCGCCAGCAGCCCGGACAGGGATCAGCCCCAGCATTTT
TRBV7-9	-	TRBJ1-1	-	CASSLYRMAEAFF	TGTGCCAGCAGCTTATATAGAATGGCTGAAGCTTTCTTT
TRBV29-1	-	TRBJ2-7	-	CSVGGQYSYEQYF	TGCAGCGTTGGCGGACAGTACTCCTACGAGCAGTACTTC
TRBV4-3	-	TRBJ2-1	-	CASSQDWRGGSYNEQFF	TGCGCCAGCAGCCAAGATTGGAGGGGGGGCTCCTACAATGAGCAGTTCTTC
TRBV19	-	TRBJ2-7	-	CASSILGGESSYEQYF	TGTGCCAGTAGTATTCTTGGAGGGGAGAGCTCCTACGAGCAGTACTTC
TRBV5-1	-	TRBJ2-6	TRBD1	CASTQGALGANVLTF	TGCGCCAGCACTCAGGGGGCGCTTGGGGCCAACGTCCTGACTTTC
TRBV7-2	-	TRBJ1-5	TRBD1	CASSFTPGQGDQPQHF	TGTGCCAGCAGCTTTACCCCGGGACAGGGTGATCAGCCCCAGCATTTT
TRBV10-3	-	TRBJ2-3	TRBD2	CAIKMGTSGGGDTQYF	TGTGCCATCAAAATGGGGACTAGCGGGGGCGGGGATACGCAGTATTTT
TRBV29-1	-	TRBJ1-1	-	CSVTRGGRGTEAFF	TGCAGCGTTACCCGTGGGGGCCGGGGCACTGAAGCTTTCTTT
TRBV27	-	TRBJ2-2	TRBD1	CATKYGTGGSGELFF	TGTGCCACTAAATACGGGACAGGGGGATCCGGGGAGCTGTTTTTT
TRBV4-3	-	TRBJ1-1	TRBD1	CASSQAGQGNTEAFF	TGCGCCAGCAGCCAGGCCGGACAGGGGAACACTGAAGCTTTCTTT
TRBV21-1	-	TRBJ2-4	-	CASIQKPKNIQYF	TGTGCCAGCATTCAGAAACCAAAAAACATTCAGTACTTC
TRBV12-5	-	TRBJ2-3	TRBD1	CASGFTGQGTTDTQYF	TGTGCTAGTGGTTTCACGGGACAGGGAACAACAGATACGCAGTATTTT
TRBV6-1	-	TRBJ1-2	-	CASPGQNYGYTF	TGTGCCAGCCCTGGACAGAACTATGGCTACACCTTC
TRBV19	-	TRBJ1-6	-	CASETHRDASGNSPLHF	TGTGCCAGTGAGACCCACAGGGACGCGTCGGGTAATTCACCCCTCCACTTT
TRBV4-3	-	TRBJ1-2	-	CASSPEGGYAYTF	TGCGCCAGCAGCCCGGAGGGGGGGTATGCCTACACCTTC
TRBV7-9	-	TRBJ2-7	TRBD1	CASQPGQSSYEQYF	TGTGCCAGCCAACCGGGACAGAGCTCCTACGAGCAGTACTTC
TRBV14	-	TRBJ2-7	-	CASSQATTYEQYF	TGTGCCAGCAGCCAAGCGACTACCTACGAGCAGTACTTC
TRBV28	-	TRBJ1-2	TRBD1	CASSRPDRGRGYTF	TGTGCCAGCAGTCGCCCGGACAGGGGACGCGGCTACACCTTC
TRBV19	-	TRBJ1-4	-	CASSQVGANEKLFF	TGTGCCAGTAGCCAAGTAGGAGCTAATGAAAAACTGTTTTTT
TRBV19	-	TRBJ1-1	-	CASINVGGQNTEAFF	TGTGCCAGTATTAACGTGGGAGGGCAGAACACTGAAGCTTTCTTT
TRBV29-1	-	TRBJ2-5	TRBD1	CSVEDRDSELRAQYF	TGCAGCGTTGAAGATCGGGACAGCGAACTTAGGGCCCAGTACTTC
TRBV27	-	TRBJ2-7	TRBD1	CASRRAGTGSYEQYF	TGTGCCAGCAGGAGAGCCGGGACAGGCTCCTACGAGCAGTACTTC
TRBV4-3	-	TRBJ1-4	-	CASSRGGANEKLFF	TGCGCCAGCAGCCGAGGGGGGGCTAATGAAAAACTGTTTTTT
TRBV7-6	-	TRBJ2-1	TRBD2	CASSFAGDFGNEQFF	TGTGCCAGCAGCTTTGCGGGAGACTTCGGCAATGAGCAGTTCTTC
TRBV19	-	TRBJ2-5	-	CASSYVRQETQYF	TGTGCCAGTAGTTACGTCAGGCAAGAGACCCAGTACTTC
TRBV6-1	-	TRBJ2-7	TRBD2	CASRPGLADYEQYF	TGTGCCAGCCGACCGGGACTAGCGGACTACGAGCAGTACTTC
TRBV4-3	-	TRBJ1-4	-	CASSQVYRTTNEKLFF	TGCGCCAGCAGCCAAGTCTACCGAACAACTAATGAAAAACTGTTTTTT
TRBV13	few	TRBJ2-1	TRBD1	CASSPRTGRRNEQFF	TGTGCCAGCAGCCCTCGGACAGGGCGGCGGAATGAGCAGTTCTTC
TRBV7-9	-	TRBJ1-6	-	CASSPPTAHNSPLHF	TGTGCCAGCAGTCCACCGACAGCGCATAATTCACCCCTCCACTTT
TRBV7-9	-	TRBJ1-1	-	CASSFLRQNLRAFF	TGTGCCAGCAGCTTTCTTAGACAAAACCTCCGGGCTTTCTTT
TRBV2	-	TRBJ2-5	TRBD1	CASSEGQGAYETQYF	TGTGCCAGCAGTGAAGGACAGGGGGCGTATGAGACCCAGTACTTC
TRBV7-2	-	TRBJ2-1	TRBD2	CASSLVGRLADNEQFF	TGTGCCAGCAGCTTAGTGGGTAGACTAGCCGACAATGAGCAGTTCTTC
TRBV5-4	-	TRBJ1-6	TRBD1	CASSPGQDHSSPLHF	TGTGCCAGCAGCCCCGGACAGGATCATAGTTCACCCCTCCACTTT